Given below is one T cell receptor (beta chain) in context. Antigen unknown. This sample stems from a study of cytomegalovirus exposure and HLA in healthy donors. Across the whole study: A prior analysis found 117 million unique TCR beta sequences from 150 million to 200 million T cells.

The J segment lost 2 bases and the V segment lost 5 bases, leaving 1 base of the junction unmatched. CDR1 is MNHNS and CDR2 is SASEGT in the germline V gene. CDR3 size: 13 residues. A multiplex PCR was run with 60 Vbeta primers and 13 Jbeta primers. TCRdb keeps only in-frame clones here, not all; method: immunoSEQ multiplex PCR. The table includes under 200,000 clones, approximately 80% detected once. The study, taken as a whole, reports: Specificity for CMV antigens was confirmed in vitro for a few of the CMV-associated chains.

This TCR came from a woman aged 40 to 50 in good health and CMV-seropositive. Sequencing input: PBMCs. The V gene is TRBV6-1, the J gene TRBJ2-5, with TRBD2 matching 8 bases. CDR3 loop: CASSTGGQETQYF. CDR3 DNA: TGTGCCAGCAGTACGGGGGGGCAAGAGACCCAGTACTTC.